Presented here are 12 T cell receptor beta chains from one specimen sequenced in a study of T cells after yellow fever vaccination. One entry per CDR3 protein results from TCRdb running MiXCR on the 5' RACE reads. This table holds almost 600,000 distinct CDR3 sequences, approximately 15% found once. Sequences were derived from PBMCs, sampled on the day of the yellow fever booster vaccination. The origin of the receptors is a man aged 25-40 years who received the YFV17D yellow fever vaccine.

This clonotype was seen a handful of times. V and J are TRBV5-1 and TRBJ1-1; D gene unclear. Germline CDR1 and CDR2: SGHRS and YFSETQ. The ends were cut back, 0 bases at V and 5 bases at J, with 8 bases in the middle. The CDR3 runs 13 residues. CDR3 sequence (DNA): TGCGCCAGCAGCTTGGCCCCGCGGACTGAAGCTTTCTTT. It specifies CASSLAPRTEAFF.

The rearrangement joins TRBV29-1 to TRBJ2-6, with D uncertain. This CDR3 region has 16 residues. Trimming took 4 bases from V and 0 from J, leaving 13 bases between them. CDR1 is SQVTM and CDR2 is ANQGSEA in the germline V gene. CDR3 amino acids: CSVATLENSGANVLTF. The CDR3 DNA reads as TGCAGCGTTGCAACTTTAGAAAACTCTGGGGCCAACGTCCTGACTTTC. The full variable domain, with the rest looked up from reference TRBV29-1 and TRBJ2-6, is SAVISQKPSRDICQRGTSLTIQCQVDSQVTMMFWYRQQPGQSLTLIATANQGSEATYESGFVIDKFPISRPNLTFSTLTVSNMSPEDSSIYLCSVATLENSGANVLTFGAGSRLTVL.

This clonotype has more than one count but fewer than ten. This sequence joins TRBV7-6 and TRBJ2-1, with D possibly TRBD2 on 6 matching bases. Germline V gene sequence: CDR1 SGHVS, CDR2 FNYEAQ. The CDR3 totals 14 residues. V lost 6 bases to trimming and J lost 4 bases, with 13 bases between them. The CDR3 protein is CASREEGVYNEQFF. CDR3 nucleotides: TGTGCCAGCAGGGAGGAGGGAGTATACAATGAGCAGTTCTTC.

In its sample, this clonotype was seen a few times. V is TRBV27 and J is TRBJ2-6; D possibly corresponds to TRBD2 (6 bases). The CDR3 loop spans 17 amino acids. Per germline, CDR1 MNHEY and CDR2 SMNVEV (reference sequence). V lost 4 bases and J lost 0, with 13 bases in between. This CDR3 reads CASSWIGRPSGANVLTF. CDR3 sequence (DNA): TGTGCCAGCAGTTGGATCGGGAGACCCTCTGGGGCCAACGTCCTGACTTTC.

This clonotype showed up just a few times. The gene calls are TRBV6-2 or TRBV6-3 and TRBJ2-5; TRBD2 is a possible D gene (6 bases). The germline V gene has CDR1 MNHEY and CDR2 SVGEGT. The CDR3 length is 13 residues. The V end lost 5 bases, the J end lost 4 bases, and 11 bases lay between the germline ends. In DNA form, the CDR3 reads TGTGCCAGCAGTACTCCGGGAGTAGAGACCCAGTACTTC. Amino acids: CASSTPGVETQYF.

The CDR3 spells CASSHATGNEAFF. The CDR3 nucleotides read TGCGCCAGCAGCCACGCTACAGGGAATGAAGCTTTCTTT. V usage is TRBV4-3 and J usage is TRBJ1-1; possibly TRBD1 for D (6 bases). This CDR3 is built from 13 residues. In germline, CDR1 is LGHNA, CDR2 YSLEER. The germline V and J ends were trimmed by 3 bases and 7 bases, with 12 bases remaining between them.

The CDR3 loop is CSARGYGKGADTEAFF. The CDR3 nucleotides are TGCAGTGCTAGAGGTTATGGGAAAGGGGCGGACACTGAAGCTTTCTTT. The V gene is TRBV20-1, the J gene TRBJ1-1; perhaps TRBD1 as D (5 bases). The CDR3 is 16 residues long. The V end lost 1 base, the J end lost 3 bases, and 18 bases lay between the germline ends. Germline values: CDR1 DFQATT, CDR2 SNEGSKA (reference sequence).

V is TRBV12-3 or TRBV12-4 and J is TRBJ2-2, with 7 bases aligning to TRBD2. There are 14 residues in the CDR3. Unmatched junction bases numbered 7, after V lost 7 bases and J lost 5 bases. Written as DNA, the CDR3 is TGTGCCAGCACTGCGGGAGCAGGAACCGGGGAGCTGTTTTTT. Protein product: CASTAGAGTGELFF.

The chain is built from TRBV7-2 and TRBJ2-7; TRBD1 is a possible D gene (5 bases). The CDR3 loop spans 14 amino acids. Germline V gene lookup returns CDR1 SGHTA and CDR2 FQGNSA. V lost 3 bases to trimming and J lost 7 bases, with 16 bases between them. Here the CDR3 reads CASSFRIGAREQYF. The CDR3 nucleotides are TGTGCCAGCAGCTTTCGGATTGGGGCGCGAGAGCAGTACTTC.

The chain joins TRBV10-2 to TRBJ2-2; D is perhaps TRBD2 (6 bases). CDR3 length: 11 amino acids. V was trimmed by 8 bases and J by 6 bases, leaving 7 bases between them. Germline V gives CDR1 WSHSY, CDR2 SAAADI. Here the CDR3 DNA reads TGCGCCAGCTGGGGGGCCGGGGAGCTGTTTTTT. It specifies CASWGAGELFF.

V usage is TRBV6-2 or TRBV6-3 and J usage is TRBJ2-7; D might be TRBD2 (5 bases). CDR3 length: 13 amino acids. In germline, CDR1 is MNHEY, CDR2 SVGEGT. V lost 6 bases to trimming and J lost 5 bases, with 14 bases between them. CDR3 protein: CASRPDSSNEQYF. The CDR3 DNA is TGTGCCAGCAGGCCGGACTCGTCGAACGAGCAGTACTTC.

The V and J genes are TRBV7-9 and TRBJ2-1; D unclear. This CDR3 is 14 amino acids long. V was trimmed by 2 bases and J by 7 bases, leaving 12 bases between them. Germline CDR1 SEHNR, CDR2 FQNEAQ (reference sequence). CDR3 in amino acids: CASSLPNRLNEQFF. CDR3 coding DNA: TGTGCCAGCAGCTTACCCAACCGCCTAAATGAGCAGTTCTTC.